One T cell receptor (beta chain) is described in this entry. After removal of 2 bases from V and 4 bases from J, the junction contained 2 bases not matched to a gene. Germline lookup yields CDR1 GTSNPN and CDR2 SVGIG (reference sequence). The CDR3 length is 13 residues. This sample is part of a study of blood T cell repertoires in COVID-19. Whole-study context: T cells, B-cell-depleted T cells, or PBMCs provided the cDNA or gDNA that served as material.

Authors' analysis steps: Reference gene primer amplification in the assay estimated nucleated cell counts. Data came from immunoSEQ multiplex PCR; TCRdb stores just in-frame clones and leaves some out. That table furnishes V, J and clone size, whereas the DNA furnished D and trimming. The top ten clones hold approximately 30% of a sample with under 45,000 clones, 70% to 80% of them seen once. V and J are TRBV30 and TRBJ1-5; 7 bases are shared with TRBD1. The clonotype was recovered from a man aged 80 or over with acute or convalescent COVID-19. Sequenced input: peripheral blood. The CDR3 spells CAWSRQGNQPQHF. The CDR3 region has the DNA TGTGCCTGGAGTAGACAGGGAAATCAGCCCCAGCATTTT.